Listed here are 23 T cell receptor beta chains from one sample, sequenced in a study of blood T cell repertoires in COVID-19. The table came from immunoSEQ multiplex PCR; TCRdb's copy has only in-frame clones and leaves some out. The profile shows about 250,000 clones, roughly nine tenths of them singletons. Sequenced material: PBMCs or T cells enriched from blood (not recorded which). The receptors shown here come from a woman aged 18 to 35 who had recovered from COVID-19.

This sequence joins TRBV5-4 and TRBJ2-5; D is possibly TRBD1 (5 bases). The CDR3 is 13 amino acids. Germline V CDR1 and CDR2: SGHNT, YYREEE (reference sequence). Trimming cost V 2 bases and J 5 bases, with 10 bases left between them. The CDR3 DNA reads as TGTGCCAGCAGCTTAAGGGGCTCGGAGACCCAGTACTTC. Its protein product is CASSLRGSETQYF.

The chain combines TRBV6-1 with TRBJ2-1; 7 bases map to TRBD1. J gave up 6 bases and V 4 bases, and 24 bases lay outside the gene matches. Germline assignment: CDR1 MNHNS and CDR2 SASEGT. The CDR3 spans 20 residues. This CDR3 is CASSGRTGQKSGTSINEQFF. The CDR3 DNA follows: TGTGCCAGCAGTGGTCGAACGGGACAGAAAAGTGGTACCAGTATCAATGAGCAGTTCTTC.

This chain uses TRBV19 with TRBJ2-7; possibly TRBD1 for D (6 bases). The CDR3 runs to 14 residues. CDR1 is LNHDA and CDR2 is SQIVND in the germline V gene (reference sequence). V shed 3 bases and J shed 3 bases, with 12 bases lying between them. The chain's CDR3 is CASSMRQGSYEQYF. The CDR3, as DNA: TGTGCCAGTAGTATGAGGCAGGGGAGCTACGAGCAGTACTTC.

The genes are TRBV28 and TRBJ2-7; D perhaps matches TRBD1 (6 bases). The CDR3 loop spans 15 amino acids. Trimming stripped 2 bases from V and 0 bases from J, with 11 bases between. Germline CDR1 and CDR2: MDHEN and SYDVKM. The CDR3, as DNA: TGTGCCAGCAGTTTACCGGGGACAATCTCCTACGAGCAGTACTTC. It translates to CASSLPGTISYEQYF.

The rearrangement links TRBV2 to TRBJ1-2; 7 nucleotides match TRBD1. The CDR3 has 14 amino acids. The germline V gene encodes CDR1 SNHLY and CDR2 FYNNEI. V was clipped by 6 bases and J by 1 base; unmatched bases: 5. The DNA for the CDR3 is TGTGCCAGCAGCCGACAGGGTTTTAACTATGGCTACACCTTC. This encodes CASSRQGFNYGYTF.

The genes are TRBV6-4 and TRBJ2-2; 8 bases map to TRBD1. J lost 4 bases, V lost 4 bases, and 2 bases had no gene match. CDR1 is MRHNA and CDR2 is SNTAGT in the germline V gene. The CDR3 contains 14 residues. CDR3 DNA: TGTGCCAGCAGTGCGGACAGGGTCACCGGGGAGCTGTTTTTT. This encodes CASSADRVTGELFF.

This rearrangement joins TRBV9 to TRBJ2-7, with 9 bases fitting TRBD1. The length of the CDR3 is 16 residues. Trimming cost V 0 bases and J 3 bases; bases outside gene matches: 7. CDR1 is SGDLS, CDR2 YYNGEE, per germline. The CDR3 is CASSVAQGAQFYEQYF. In DNA, the CDR3 is TGTGCCAGCAGCGTAGCACAGGGGGCGCAGTTCTACGAGCAGTACTTC.

This clone was recorded a few times. The chain joins TRBV7-9 to TRBJ1-1; the match to TRBD1 covers 8 bases. Unmatched junction bases numbered 17, after V lost 2 bases and J lost 6 bases. Germline V gives CDR1 SEHNR, CDR2 FQNEAQ (reference sequence). This CDR3 spans 18 amino acids. This CDR3 is CASSLYADRAKVKSEAFF. The CDR3 nucleotides read TGTGCCAGCAGCTTATATGCGGACAGGGCGAAGGTGAAATCTGAAGCTTTCTTT.

About this clone: Within the sample, other DNA sequences also encode this same CDR3. The J gene is TRBJ1-1, the V gene TRBV5-4, with 8 bases aligning to TRBD1. This CDR3 comprises 14 residues. Losses at the gene ends were 2 bases for V and 2 bases for J; bases not matched to a gene: 2. Germline lookup yields CDR1 SGHNT and CDR2 YYREEE (reference sequence). The CDR3 spells CASSFDRGNTEAFF. The CDR3 DNA follows: TGTGCCAGCAGCTTTGACAGGGGAAACACTGAAGCTTTCTTT.

V and J are TRBV6-5 and TRBJ1-1; 10 nucleotides match TRBD1. The length of the CDR3 is 14 residues. V lost 5 bases, J lost 5 bases, and 5 bases stayed unmatched. Germline V gene lookup returns CDR1 MNHEY and CDR2 SVGAGI. The CDR3, as DNA: TGTGCCAGCAGTCAACGGACAGGGGGAACTGAAGCTTTCTTT. Its translation is CASSQRTGGTEAFF.

CDR3 in amino acids: CASIPWRGAPEAFF. In DNA, the CDR3 is TGTGCCAGTATCCCTTGGCGGGGGGCGCCTGAAGCTTTCTTT. The chain uses TRBV19 and TRBJ1-1; possibly TRBD1 for D (6 bases). The germline gives CDR1 LNHDA, CDR2 SQIVND (reference sequence). This CDR3 is built from 14 residues. With 7 bases removed from V and 6 bases from J, the gap between germline ends came to 18 bases.

The rearrangement joins TRBV19 to TRBJ1-5, with a possible D match to TRBD1 (5 bases). Germline V CDR1 and CDR2: LNHDA, SQIVND (reference sequence). Trimming removed 3 bases from V and 2 bases from J, with 14 bases in between. The CDR3 is 16 amino acids. CDR3 in amino acids: CASSIGQEGGNQPQHF. The CDR3 DNA reads as TGTGCCAGTAGTATTGGTCAGGAAGGGGGCAATCAGCCCCAGCATTTT.

The V and J genes are TRBV2 and TRBJ2-3, with 9 bases fitting TRBD1. The germline CDR1 and CDR2 sequences are SNHLY and FYNNEI. The V gene end was trimmed by 4 bases and the J gene end by 3 bases; junction bases not matched to a gene: 11. The CDR3 consists of 17 residues. CDR3 region: CASSVVTGGGGTDTQYF. CDR3 nucleotide sequence: TGTGCCAGCAGTGTTGTGACAGGGGGAGGAGGTACAGATACGCAGTATTTT. Drawing the rest from reference TRBV2 and TRBJ2-3, the complete variable domain is EPEVTQTPSHQVTQMGQEVILRCVPISNHLYFYWYRQILGQKVEFLVSFYNNEISEKSEIFDDQFSVERPDGSNFTLKIRSTKLEDSAMYFCASSVVTGGGGTDTQYFGPGTRLTVL.

J is TRBJ1-5 and V is TRBV19, with 8 positions matching TRBD1. Germline CDR1 reads LNHDA; CDR2 reads SQIVND (reference sequence). The ends lost 8 bases at V and 4 bases at J; junction bases unmatched: 10. The CDR3 has 15 residues. Here the CDR3 DNA reads TGTGCCAGTTCTGATCGGACAGGGAGGAATCAGCCCCAGCATTTT. This codes for CASSDRTGRNQPQHF.

The rearrangement joins TRBV2 to TRBJ1-4; the D gene is possibly TRBD1 (6 bases). CDR1 and CDR2 from the germline V gene are SNHLY and FYNNEI. V was pared by 6 bases and J by 7 bases, with 9 bases between. This CDR3 is built from 12 residues. CDR3 protein: CASRTGFEKLFF. CDR3 nucleotide sequence: TGTGCCAGCAGAACAGGGTTTGAAAAACTGTTTTTT.

The chain joins TRBV7-9 to TRBJ2-1; possible D gene TRBD1, 5 bases. V shed 3 bases and J shed 5 bases, with 11 bases lying between them. The CDR3 extends over 14 amino acids. Germline CDR1 SEHNR, CDR2 FQNEAQ (reference sequence). CDR3 in DNA: TGTGCCAGCAGCTTCGGCGCCAGGGACAATGAGCAGTTCTTC. It codes for CASSFGARDNEQFF.

This chain connects TRBV6-5 to TRBJ2-3, with 9 bases that match TRBD2. Germline values: CDR1 MNHEY, CDR2 SVGAGI. The CDR3 is 14 amino acids. J lost 4 bases, V lost 7 bases, and 6 bases had no gene match. The DNA for the CDR3 is TGTGCCAGCAACGGCGGGGGGGCCTCAGATACGCAGTATTTT. Its translation: CASNGGGASDTQYF.

The chain is built from TRBV2 and TRBJ1-1; 7 bases align to TRBD1. Per the germline V gene, CDR1 is SNHLY and CDR2 is FYNNEI. Trimming took 4 bases from V and 2 from J; bases not matched to a gene: 7. This CDR3 contains 15 residues. This chain's CDR3 is CASSADRVGNTEAFF. CDR3 nucleotide sequence: TGTGCCAGCAGTGCAGACAGGGTCGGCAACACTGAAGCTTTCTTT.

This chain uses TRBV9 with TRBJ2-7; D unresolved. Germline values: CDR1 SGDLS, CDR2 YYNGEE. V was clipped by 0 bases and J by 2 bases, with 12 bases between them. The CDR3 has 15 residues. CDR3 coding DNA: TGTGCCAGCAGCGTAGGGTACAGTGGTCCCTACGAGCAGTACTTC. Amino acid sequence: CASSVGYSGPYEQYF.

In its sample, this clone was seen once. This chain uses TRBV6-1 with TRBJ1-2, with unresolved D. The CDR3 covers 13 residues. V lost 3 bases and J lost 4, with 9 bases in between. Germline V gene data show CDR1 as MNHNS and CDR2 as SASEGT. This CDR3 reads CASSDGRGYGYTF. The CDR3 coding sequence is TGTGCCAGCAGTGATGGCCGAGGCTATGGCTACACCTTC.

This chain connects TRBV7-2 to TRBJ1-2; tentatively, D is TRBD1 (5 bases). V was cut by 1 base and J by 4 bases, with 16 bases left in between. Per germline, CDR1 SGHTA and CDR2 FQGNSA. The CDR3 has 16 amino acids. CDR3: CASSLGPDRSFYGYTF. The CDR3 nucleotides are TGTGCCAGCAGCTTAGGGCCAGACAGATCCTTCTATGGCTACACCTTC.

The gene calls are TRBV27 and TRBJ2-5; 9 bases fit TRBD2. The CDR3 has 15 amino acids. V lost 5 bases to trimming and J lost 5 bases; unmatched junction nucleotides: 9. Per germline, CDR1 MNHEY and CDR2 SMNVEV (reference sequence). CDR3 in DNA: TGTGCCAGCAGTCTGGCGGGGGGGCCGTCGGAGACCCAGTACTTC. This translates into CASSLAGGPSETQYF.

The V gene is TRBV13, the J gene TRBJ2-1; possibly TRBD1 for D (5 bases). The germline V gene encodes CDR1 PRHDT and CDR2 FYEKMQ (reference sequence). The V and J ends lost 3 bases and 9 bases respectively, with 15 bases between them. This CDR3 is 14 amino acids long. In nucleotides, the CDR3 is TGTGCCAGCAGCTTCTCGGACATAACTGTTGAGCAGTTCTTC. Translation gives CASSFSDITVEQFF. The variable domain in full, with the rest retrieved from reference TRBV13 and TRBJ2-1, is AAGVIQSPRHLIKEKRETATLKCYPIPRHDTVYWYQQGPGQDPQFLISFYEKMQSDKGSIPDRFSAQQFSDYHSELNMSSLELGDSALYFCASSFSDITVEQFFGPGTRLTVL.